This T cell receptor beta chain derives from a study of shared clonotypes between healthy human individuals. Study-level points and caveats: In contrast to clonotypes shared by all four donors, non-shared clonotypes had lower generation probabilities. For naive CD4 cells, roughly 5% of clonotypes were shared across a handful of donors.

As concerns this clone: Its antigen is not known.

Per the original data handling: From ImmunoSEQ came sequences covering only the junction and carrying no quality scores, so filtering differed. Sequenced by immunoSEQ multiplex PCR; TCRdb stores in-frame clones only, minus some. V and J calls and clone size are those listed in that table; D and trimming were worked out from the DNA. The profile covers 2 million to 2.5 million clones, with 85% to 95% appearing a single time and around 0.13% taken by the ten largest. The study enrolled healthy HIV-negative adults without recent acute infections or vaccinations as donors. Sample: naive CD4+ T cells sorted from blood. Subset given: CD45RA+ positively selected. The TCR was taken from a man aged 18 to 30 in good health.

The CDR3 here is CASSPNSGNTEAFF. In nucleotides, the CDR3 is TGTGCCAGCAGTCCAAATTCGGGGAACACTGAAGCTTTCTTT. The chain combines TRBV7-9 with TRBJ1-1; D call uncertain. The CDR3 runs 14 residues. Trimming cost V 6 bases and J 1 base, with 12 bases left between them. Germline CDR1 and CDR2: SEHNR and FQNEAQ (reference sequence).